A single sample is the source of the 24 T cell receptor beta chains below, sequenced in a study of blood T cell repertoires in COVID-19. Profiling relied on immunoSEQ multiplex PCR, and the TCRdb table lists in-frame clones only, not all of them. The sample holds some 300,000 clones; around 81% are singletons and the top ten take 4.1%. The sample comprised peripheral blood. These receptors originate from a woman in her 50s with active or convalescent COVID-19.

The gene calls are TRBV28 and TRBJ1-2, with unresolved D. CDR3 length equals 21 residues. From germline, CDR1 is MDHEN and CDR2 SYDVKM. The V gene lost 1 base and the J gene lost 2 bases, with 29 bases spanning the gap. CDR3 amino acids: CASSLLIATALEGIPNYGYTF. The CDR3 coding sequence is TGTGCCAGCAGTTTATTAATCGCTACTGCTCTTGAGGGCATTCCAAACTATGGCTACACCTTC.

The rearrangement joins TRBV6-5 to TRBJ1-1, with D perhaps TRBD1 (5 bases). V was shortened by 2 bases and J by 8 bases, with 12 bases between the two germline ends. The CDR3 runs 13 residues. CDR1 is MNHEY and CDR2 is SVGAGI in the germline V gene. CDR3 in amino acids: CASSYDGGAEAFF. The CDR3 DNA reads TGTGCCAGCAGTTACGATGGAGGGGCCGAAGCTTTCTTT.

The chain employs TRBV28 and TRBJ2-2; D unresolved. V was cut by 8 bases and J by 5 bases, with 9 bases left in between. The V gene's germline CDR1 is MDHEN and CDR2 SYDVKM. There are 12 residues in the CDR3. DNA of the CDR3: TGTGCCAGCGGGCCAGTGACCGGGGAGCTGTTTTTT. Protein: CASGPVTGELFF.

The chain couples TRBV5-1 to TRBJ2-3, with TRBD2 matching 7 bases. Germline V gene sequence: CDR1 SGHRS, CDR2 YFSETQ. J gave up 2 bases and V 0 bases, and 6 bases lay outside the gene matches. The CDR3 covers 16 residues. CDR3 coding DNA: TGCGCCAGCAGCTTGGCCGGCGGGAGAGTCACAGATACGCAGTATTTT. Its translation is CASSLAGGRVTDTQYF.

The chain has TRBV11-3 and TRBJ2-1, with 11 bases fitting TRBD1. The CDR3 is 17 amino acids. Per germline, CDR1 SGHNT and CDR2 YENEEA. Unmatched junction bases numbered 10, after V lost 1 base and J lost 8 bases. DNA of the CDR3: TGTGCCAGCAGCTTAGTTATAATGGGACAGGGGGAGGATGAGCAGTTCTTC. Translation gives CASSLVIMGQGEDEQFF. Filled out from reference TRBV11-3 and TRBJ2-1, the complete variable domain reads EAGVVQSPRYKIIEKKQPVAFWCNPISGHNTLYWYLQNLGQGPELLIRYENEEAVDDSQLPKDRFSAERLKGVDSTLKIQPAELGDSAVYLCASSLVIMGQGEDEQFFGPGTRLTVL.

The chain joins TRBV6-4 to TRBJ1-1, with a tentative D call TRBD1 (6 bases). The V gene lost 6 bases and the J gene lost 0 bases, with 17 bases spanning the gap. This CDR3 spans 16 amino acids. Germline CDR1 reads MRHNA; CDR2 reads SNTAGT. In DNA form, the CDR3 reads TGTGCCAGCAGCCTCCTCAGGGGAACCATGAACACTGAAGCTTTCTTT. Protein sequence: CASSLLRGTMNTEAFF.

The chain recombines TRBV11-1 with TRBJ2-1; weak D call: TRBD2 (5 bases). CDR3 length: 13 amino acids. CDR1 SGHAT and CDR2 FQDESV come from the germline V gene (reference sequence). V was cut by 1 base and J by 10 bases, with 11 bases left in between. This chain's CDR3 is CASSLEERREQFF. In DNA, the CDR3 is TGTGCCAGCAGCTTAGAGGAACGGAGGGAGCAGTTCTTC.

This clone occurred once. CDR3 bases: TGTGCCAGCAGTTTCGGGACAGGGTCAACCGGGGAGCTGTTTTTT. Residues: CASSFGTGSTGELFF. The chain recombines TRBV6-5 with TRBJ2-2; 9 positions match TRBD1. This CDR3 spans 15 amino acids. Germline CDR1 reads MNHEY; CDR2 reads SVGAGI. The ends lost 4 bases at V and 5 bases at J; junction bases unmatched: 5.

With respect to this clone: This CDR3 is also generated by other DNA sequences in the sample. The rearrangement uses TRBV11-2 and TRBJ2-1, with 9 bases fitting TRBD2. Germline trimming cut 5 bases from V and 3 bases from J; bases unmatched to any gene: 5. Germline-derived CDR1 and CDR2 are SGHAT and FQNNGV. This CDR3 has 15 amino acids. CDR3 sequence reads: CASSPGLAVYNEQFF. The CDR3 nucleotides are TGTGCCAGCAGCCCGGGACTAGCTGTCTACAATGAGCAGTTCTTC.

The genes are TRBV5-5 and TRBJ1-2; 11 nucleotides agree with TRBD1. V lost 4 bases, J lost 7 bases, and 3 bases stayed unmatched. The germline V gene encodes CDR1 SGHKS and CDR2 YYEKEE (reference sequence). The CDR3 runs to 13 residues. CDR3 protein: CASSDGQGAGYTF. The CDR3 DNA follows: TGTGCCAGCAGCGATGGACAGGGGGCTGGCTACACCTTC. The full variable domain, its missing parts supplied by reference TRBV5-5 and TRBJ1-2, is DAGVTQSPTHLIKTRGQQVTLRCSPISGHKSVSWYQQVLGQGPQFIFQYYEKEERGRGNFPDRFSARQFPNYSSELNVNALLLGDSALYLCASSDGQGAGYTFGSGTRLTVV.

This clone was detected a few times. The chain's CDR3 is CASSYWGDNEQFF. The CDR3 DNA follows: TGTGCCAGCAGTTACTGGGGGGACAATGAGCAGTTCTTC. The chain combines TRBV6-5 with TRBJ2-1; tentatively, D is TRBD2 (6 bases). V dropped 1 base and J dropped 5 bases, with 6 bases sitting between them. The CDR3 is 13 residues long. CDR1 and CDR2 from the germline V gene are MNHEY and SVGAGI.

This clone was counted once. The rearrangement joins TRBV14 to TRBJ1-2; TRBD1 aligns across 9 bases. The CDR3 consists of 14 residues. The J segment lost 6 bases and the V segment lost 4 bases, leaving 6 bases of the junction unmatched. Germline V gene sequence: CDR1 SGHDN, CDR2 FVKESK. CDR3 residues: CASSRRDRDNGYTF. In DNA, the CDR3 is TGTGCCAGCAGCCGCCGGGACAGGGATAATGGCTACACCTTC.

The chain employs TRBV5-8 and TRBJ1-4; maybe TRBD1 (5 bases). The CDR3 totals 16 residues. V shed 3 bases and J shed 0 bases, with 12 bases lying between them. Germline V gene data show CDR1 as SGHTS and CDR2 as YDEGEE. The CDR3 spells CASSSLTATTNEKLFF. CDR3 in DNA: TGTGCCAGCAGCTCCTTGACAGCTACAACTAATGAAAAACTGTTTTTT.

This chain uses TRBV5-4 with TRBJ2-5, with D maybe TRBD1 (7 bases). V was shortened by 4 bases and J by 2 bases, with 15 bases between the two germline ends. This CDR3 has 15 residues. The germline V gene encodes CDR1 SGHNT and CDR2 YYREEE (reference sequence). The CDR3 sequence is CASSRGGGVQETQYF. The CDR3 nucleotides are TGTGCCAGCAGCCGAGGGGGCGGGGTACAAGAGACCCAGTACTTC.

This clone was seen more than once but under ten times. The CDR3 loop reads CASSPNRGSSYNEQFF. The CDR3 region has the DNA TGTGCCAGCAGCCCCAACAGGGGGTCCTCCTACAATGAGCAGTTCTTC. V is TRBV5-4 and J is TRBJ2-1; 8 bases map to TRBD1. Per germline, CDR1 SGHNT and CDR2 YYREEE (reference sequence). The CDR3 spans 16 residues. With V trimmed by 4 bases and J by 0 bases, 6 bases remained unmatched.

The rearrangement links TRBV30 to TRBJ2-3; tentatively, D is TRBD2 (6 bases). This CDR3 is 15 amino acids long. V lost 3 bases and J lost 2, with 15 bases in between. Looked up from germline, CDR1 is GTSNPN and CDR2 is SVGIG (reference sequence). CDR3 DNA sequence: TGTGCCTGGAGAAGGTTAGCGGATAACACAGATACGCAGTATTTT. It specifies CAWRRLADNTDTQYF.

The CDR3, as DNA: TGTGCCAGCTCACCACCGCAACAGGGTGGAACAGATACGCAGTATTTT. Translated: CASSPPQQGGTDTQYF. The chain carries TRBV18 and TRBJ2-3; possibly TRBD1 for D (6 bases). Trimming left V 0 bases short and J 3 bases short, with 13 bases between. Per the germline V gene, CDR1 is KGHSH and CDR2 is LQKENI. The CDR3 loop spans 16 amino acids.

The rearrangement uses TRBV7-8 and TRBJ2-7; TRBD1 agrees at 7 bases. The CDR3 spans 14 residues. Germline assignment: CDR1 SGHVS and CDR2 FQNEAQ. V lost 0 bases to trimming and J lost 2 bases; unmatched junction nucleotides: 1. DNA for the CDR3: TGTGCCAGCAGCTTAGCGAGGGGGCCCTACGAGCAGTACTTC. The encoded protein is CASSLARGPYEQYF.

The gene calls are TRBV27 and TRBJ1-1; unclear D gene. The CDR3 has 14 residues. V was pared by 2 bases and J by 1 base, with 8 bases between. The germline CDR1 and CDR2 sequences are MNHEY and SMNVEV (reference sequence). This CDR3 is CASSLSGKNTEAFF. In DNA, the CDR3 is TGTGCCAGCAGTTTAAGCGGGAAGAACACTGAAGCTTTCTTT.

This chain connects TRBV2 to TRBJ2-2, with a tentative D call TRBD2 (5 bases). Per the germline V gene, CDR1 is SNHLY and CDR2 is FYNNEI. This CDR3 has 16 amino acids. V was shortened by 3 bases and J by 1 base, with 12 bases between the two germline ends. CDR3 loop: CASSEGSTRNTGELFF. The CDR3, as DNA: TGTGCCAGCAGTGAGGGGTCTACTAGGAACACCGGGGAGCTGTTTTTT.

The chain carries TRBV5-4 and TRBJ2-5, with 8 bases fitting TRBD2. J was trimmed by 4 bases and V by 3 bases; bases with no gene match: 8. CDR1 and CDR2 from the germline V gene are SGHNT and YYREEE (reference sequence). This CDR3 has 15 residues. The CDR3 coding sequence is TGTGCCAGCAGCTCCAGCGGGGGCGCCGGAGAGACCCAGTACTTC. It translates to CASSSSGGAGETQYF.

The chain recombines TRBV5-7 with TRBJ2-2, with 9 bases matching TRBD2. TRBV5-7 belongs to the ORF category, with a function that is uncertain. There are 15 residues in the CDR3. The junction had 1 base not matched to a gene; V was cut back by 3 bases and J by 1 base. Here the CDR3 reads CASSSTSGNTGELFF. CDR3 nucleotides: TGTGCCAGCAGCTCGACTAGCGGGAACACCGGGGAGCTGTTTTTT.

This clone has only a few counts. This rearrangement joins TRBV27 to TRBJ1-2, with D maybe TRBD1 (5 bases). The CDR3 is made up of 17 amino acids. CDR1 MNHEY and CDR2 SMNVEV come from the germline V gene (reference sequence). Trimming took 4 bases from V and 6 from J, leaving 24 bases between them. The chain's CDR3 is CASSSRGGRGREDGYTF. The CDR3 DNA sequence: TGTGCCAGCAGTTCCCGAGGCGGAAGGGGTAGAGAAGATGGCTACACCTTC.

The chain uses TRBV3-1 (or the pseudogene TRBV3-2) and TRBJ2-7, with D maybe TRBD1 (5 bases). Trimming removed 3 bases from V and 0 bases from J, with 12 bases in between. Germline V gene lookup returns CDR1 LGHDT and CDR2 YNNKEL (reference sequence). The CDR3 spans 15 residues. The CDR3 region is CASSHLGQSSYEQYF. CDR3 coding DNA: TGTGCCAGCAGCCATTTGGGGCAGAGCTCCTACGAGCAGTACTTC.